Listed here are 32 T cell receptor beta chains from one sample, sequenced in a study of T cells in Graves' hyperthyroidism and ophthalmopathy. The source material, RNA transcripts, was used to amplify TCR beta CDR3 regions. Primed by the HTBI set, a first-round RT-PCR was run on the TCR CDR3. MiXCR, run by TCRdb on the multiplex PCR reads, gives a single entry per CDR3 protein. The sample comprises hundreds of thousands of distinct CDR3 sequences, 14% of which are singletons, and roughly a tenth rests with the top ten. Sequencing used blood. All receptors come from a young woman with Graves' hyperthyroidism.

As regards this clonotype: A much larger clonotype is one base distant, so this may be a read error. The chain recombines TRBV2 with TRBJ2-1; 11 bases are a match to TRBD2. The CDR3 extends over 15 amino acids. Germline CDR1 and CDR2: SNHLY and FYNNEI. Trimming took 5 bases from V and 3 from J; bases not matched to a gene: 3. This CDR3 is CASSLLAGDYNEQFF. In nucleotides, the CDR3 is TGTGCCAGCAGTTTACTAGCGGGAGACTACAATGAGCAGTTCTTC.

In this sample, this clonotype turned up a few times. This chain connects TRBV5-1 to TRBJ2-5; D gene unclear. V dropped 6 bases and J dropped 5 bases, with 14 bases sitting between them. The CDR3 sequence is 13 residues long. The V gene's germline CDR1 is SGHRS and CDR2 YFSETQ. The CDR3 DNA reads as TGCGCCAGCATGTCGCTTTTGGACGAGACCCAGTACTTC. This gives the protein CASMSLLDETQYF.

This clonotype has at least ten counts. The CDR3 DNA is TGTGCCAGCTCACCCGGGACAACGAACACCGGGGAGCTGTTTTTT. It codes for CASSPGTTNTGELFF. V gene TRBV18 combines with J gene TRBJ2-2; the D gene is possibly TRBD1 (6 bases). This CDR3 region has 15 residues. Trimming took off 3 bases at V and 0 bases at J, with 8 bases between the two ends. CDR1 is KGHSH, CDR2 LQKENI, per germline.

This clonotype was detected only a few times. The V and J genes are TRBV6-2 or TRBV6-3 and TRBJ2-1; 13 bases are shared with TRBD2. The ends lost 6 bases at V and 6 bases at J; junction bases unmatched: 8. The CDR3 consists of 16 residues. Germline CDR1 MNHEY, CDR2 SVGEGT. DNA of the CDR3: TGTGCCAGCAGAAACGGACTAGCGGGAGTTTTCAATGAGCAGTTCTTC. This codes for CASRNGLAGVFNEQFF.

This clonotype appeared many times. The gene calls are TRBV12-3 or TRBV12-4 and TRBJ1-2, with D possibly matching TRBD1 (5 bases). The CDR3 has 14 residues. V was cut by 5 bases and J by 0 bases, with 10 bases left in between. For the CDR3, the DNA is TGTGCCAGCAGTCAGGGTAGATCTAACTATGGCTACACCTTC. It yields the protein CASSQGRSNYGYTF.

This clonotype was observed at least ten times. V gene TRBV7-2 combines with J gene TRBJ2-5, with D hard to call. Between the trimmed V and J ends, which lost 2 bases and 2 bases, there was a span of 18 bases. The length of the CDR3 is 17 residues. Germline V gene lookup returns CDR1 SGHTA and CDR2 FQGNSA. The CDR3 DNA follows: TGTGCCAGCAGCTTAATGATGCTACAAGATCAACAAGAGACCCAGTACTTC. Its protein is CASSLMMLQDQQETQYF.

J is TRBJ1-1 and V is TRBV5-5; D gene uncertain. Germline V lookup: CDR1 SGHKS, CDR2 YYEKEE (reference sequence). Between the trimmed V and J ends, which lost 0 bases and 0 bases, there was a span of 18 bases. The CDR3 covers 18 residues. CDR3 sequence reads: CASSLAYYFAVLNTEAFF. The CDR3 DNA reads as TGTGCCAGCAGCTTGGCTTATTATTTCGCGGTGTTGAACACTGAAGCTTTCTTT.

The gene calls are TRBV19 and TRBJ1-1; the D gene is possibly TRBD1 (5 bases). The CDR3 spans 15 residues. CDR1 is LNHDA and CDR2 is SQIVND in the germline V gene (reference sequence). Trimming shortened V by 6 bases and J by 5 bases, and 19 bases separated the two germline ends. The CDR3 spells CASRTPGERRTEAFF. CDR3 bases: TGTGCCAGTAGAACGCCGGGGGAACGACGGACTGAAGCTTTCTTT.

In this sample, this clonotype turned up many times. V gene TRBV10-1 combines with J gene TRBJ2-1; 8 bases align to TRBD2. This CDR3 is built from 13 residues. V lost 4 bases and J lost 8; bases outside the gene matches: 4. Germline V gene sequence: CDR1 WNHNN, CDR2 SYGVQD (reference sequence). The CDR3 DNA reads as TGCGCCAGCAGTGTGGGACTAGGCTATGAGCAGTTCTTC. It is translated as CASSVGLGYEQFF.

V is TRBV5-6 and J is TRBJ1-2, with D possibly TRBD1 on 5 matching bases. Germline V lookup: CDR1 SGHDT, CDR2 YYEEEE. CDR3 length: 13 residues. Trimming left V 4 bases short and J 7 bases short, with 14 bases between. The CDR3 sequence is CASSRNRDPGYTF. DNA for the CDR3: TGTGCCAGCAGCCGGAACCGGGACCCTGGCTACACCTTC.

This clonotype has only a few counts. The chain couples TRBV11-3 to TRBJ2-1; no firm D call. From germline, CDR1 is SGHNT and CDR2 YENEEA. The CDR3 sequence is 15 residues long. The V and J ends lost 6 bases and 0 bases respectively, with 12 bases between them. CDR3 in DNA: TGTGCCAGCAGTCGAACTCGGAACTCCTACAATGAGCAGTTCTTC. It encodes CASSRTRNSYNEQFF.

This clonotype was counted many times. This chain joins TRBV7-9 and TRBJ2-5; the D gene is possibly TRBD2 (7 bases). The CDR3 length is 16 residues. Per the germline V gene, CDR1 is SEHNR and CDR2 is FQNEAQ (reference sequence). With 3 bases removed from V and 5 bases from J, the gap between germline ends came to 19 bases. The CDR3 loop reads CASSFSQGRGSETQYF. For the CDR3, the DNA is TGTGCCAGCAGCTTTTCCCAGGGGAGGGGTTCGGAGACCCAGTACTTC.

Only a few counts were recorded for this clonotype. The genes are TRBV11-3 and TRBJ2-7; D unresolved. V dropped 0 bases and J dropped 0 bases, with 12 bases sitting between them. The CDR3 loop spans 16 amino acids. CDR1 and CDR2 from the germline V gene are SGHNT and YENEEA. CDR3 in DNA: TGTGCCAGCAGCTTAGATCAGAACTACCTCTCCTACGAGCAGTACTTC. Protein: CASSLDQNYLSYEQYF.

The sample holds a few counts of this clonotype. This rearrangement joins TRBV24-1 to TRBJ2-4; D is uncertain. The V end lost 7 bases, the J end lost 5 bases, and 11 bases lay between the germline ends. This CDR3 has 13 residues. In germline, CDR1 is KGHDR, CDR2 SFDVKD. This CDR3 reads CATSHGWENIQYF. The CDR3 nucleotides read TGTGCCACCAGCCACGGTTGGGAAAACATTCAGTACTTC.

This clonotype was recorded at least ten times. V usage is TRBV7-9 and J usage is TRBJ1-2, with D unresolved. The length of the CDR3 is 13 residues. Germline-derived CDR1 and CDR2 are SEHNR and FQNEAQ (reference sequence). V lost 6 bases, J lost 1 base, and 9 bases lay in between. CDR3: CASSDGDNYGYTF. In DNA form, the CDR3 reads TGTGCCAGCAGTGACGGGGATAACTATGGCTACACCTTC.

This clonotype was found many times. The V call is TRBV18, the J call TRBJ2-1; 8 bases match TRBD2. CDR1 KGHSH and CDR2 LQKENI come from the germline V gene. CDR3 size: 16 residues. With V trimmed by 2 bases and J by 5 bases, 8 bases remained unmatched. CDR3 sequence reads: CASSPSAGVWNNEQFF. CDR3 nucleotides: TGTGCCAGCTCACCATCAGCGGGAGTATGGAACAATGAGCAGTTCTTC. Looking up the rest from reference TRBV18 and TRBJ2-1 gives the full variable domain: NAGVMQNPRHLVRRRGQEARLRCSPMKGHSHVYWYRQLPEEGLKFMVYLQKENIIDESGMPKERFSAEFPKEGPSILRIQQVVRGDSAAYFCASSPSAGVWNNEQFFGPGTRLTVL.

Ten or more counts support this clonotype. V gene TRBV18 combines with J gene TRBJ1-2, with a weak D call TRBD1 (6 bases). This CDR3 contains 13 residues. Germline V gene lookup returns CDR1 KGHSH and CDR2 LQKENI. V was shortened by 6 bases and J by 8 bases, with 16 bases between the two germline ends. Written as DNA, the CDR3 is TGTGCCAGCTCCCGGGAAACAGGGAGCGGCTACACCTTC. Its translation: CASSRETGSGYTF.

This clonotype has a handful of counts. The CDR3 DNA reads TGTGCCACCAGTGATCCCGGGACAGGGGTCAACAATGAGCAGTTCTTC. Its protein product is CATSDPGTGVNNEQFF. This sequence joins TRBV24-1 and TRBJ2-1; 10 nucleotides agree with TRBD1. CDR3 length equals 16 residues. Germline V CDR1 and CDR2: KGHDR, SFDVKD. The V gene end was trimmed by 3 bases and the J gene end by 5 bases; junction bases not matched to a gene: 6.

The rearrangement links TRBV20-1 to TRBJ1-1; D uncertain. Trimming took off 6 bases at V and 4 bases at J, with 15 bases between the two ends. Per the germline V gene, CDR1 is DFQATT and CDR2 is SNEGSKA (reference sequence). The CDR3 has 13 residues. The CDR3 DNA sequence: TGCAGTGCGTTCGACGGGGTTTTCACTGAAGCTTTCTTT. Protein product: CSAFDGVFTEAFF.

The chain recombines TRBV15 with TRBJ1-4; 7 bases fit TRBD1. The CDR3 contains 15 residues. Per the germline V gene, CDR1 is LNHNV and CDR2 is YYDKDF (reference sequence). J lost 3 bases, V lost 5 bases, and 6 bases had no gene match. The CDR3 loop reads CATSPIQGANEKLFF. The CDR3, as DNA: TGTGCCACCAGCCCGATCCAGGGGGCTAATGAAAAACTGTTTTTT.

This clonotype showed up many times. The chain recombines TRBV2 with TRBJ1-5; TRBD1 matches at 7 bases. Germline values: CDR1 SNHLY, CDR2 FYNNEI. The CDR3 has 21 residues. J lost 0 bases, V lost 2 bases, and 19 bases had no gene match. The CDR3 loop is CASSESSAGQPFHYSNQPQHF. In DNA form, the CDR3 reads TGTGCCAGCAGTGAAAGTTCGGCGGGACAGCCATTCCACTATAGCAATCAGCCCCAGCATTTT.

This chain uses TRBV6-1 with TRBJ1-5; D gene ambiguous. The V gene's germline CDR1 is MNHNS and CDR2 SASEGT. This CDR3 is built from 18 residues. V was cut by 8 bases and J by 1 base, with 24 bases left in between. Written as DNA, the CDR3 is TGTGCCAGCGGAAATCCACGGGTAACGGGGTCGAGCAATCAGCCCCAGCATTTT. Amino acids: CASGNPRVTGSSNQPQHF.

Many counts were recorded for this clonotype. This chain links TRBV9 with TRBJ2-7, with D perhaps TRBD2 (5 bases). CDR3 length equals 15 residues. CDR1 and CDR2 (germline): SGDLS, YYNGEE. V lost 4 bases to trimming and J lost 1 base, with 15 bases between them. CDR3 sequence reads: CASSPTGGLSYEQYF. The CDR3 nucleotides read TGTGCCAGCAGCCCTACTGGCGGGCTATCCTACGAGCAGTACTTC.

The chain links TRBV5-1 to TRBJ2-1, with 13 bases matching TRBD2. The CDR3 runs to 16 residues. The junction had 5 bases not matched to a gene; V was cut back by 4 bases and J by 4 bases. Germline loops: CDR1 SGHRS, CDR2 YFSETQ. The CDR3 sequence: CASSHGTSGDYNEQFF. For the CDR3, the DNA is TGCGCCAGCAGCCATGGGACTAGCGGGGATTACAATGAGCAGTTCTTC.

The gene calls are TRBV27 and TRBJ2-4, with TRBD1 identical over 12 bases. The CDR3 has 20 amino acids. Germline V gene data show CDR1 as MNHEY and CDR2 as SMNVEV (reference sequence). Germline trimming cut 4 bases from V and 0 bases from J; bases unmatched to any gene: 13. CDR3 loop: CASSSYPGTGGELAKNIQYF. Written as DNA, the CDR3 is TGTGCCAGCAGTTCCTACCCCGGGACAGGGGGCGAACTAGCCAAAAACATTCAGTACTTC.

This clonotype showed up many times. The rearrangement joins TRBV18 to TRBJ1-1; TRBD1 aligns across 10 bases. Trimming at V came to 4 bases and at J to 0 bases, leaving 11 bases not matched to a gene. The CDR3 contains 18 residues. The germline CDR1 and CDR2 sequences are KGHSH and LQKENI. CDR3 sequence: CASSLTIGTGALNTEAFF. CDR3 DNA sequence: TGTGCCAGCTCACTTACGATCGGGACAGGGGCGCTGAACACTGAAGCTTTCTTT.

This clonotype was counted ten times or more. The chain has TRBV11-2 and TRBJ1-1; 7 nucleotides match TRBD1. With V trimmed by 6 bases and J by 4 bases, 8 bases remained unmatched. Germline V lookup: CDR1 SGHAT, CDR2 FQNNGV. There are 14 residues in the CDR3. The CDR3 DNA follows: TGTGCCAGCAGGGATCACAGGGGTAGCACTGAAGCTTTCTTT. Encoded protein: CASRDHRGSTEAFF.

The chain joins TRBV14 to TRBJ1-4, with D possibly TRBD1 on 5 matching bases. The germline V and J ends were trimmed by 2 bases and 8 bases, with 15 bases remaining between them. CDR3 length equals 15 residues. Germline V CDR1 and CDR2: SGHDN, FVKESK. The CDR3 region is CASSQSFQGGEKLFF. CDR3 in DNA: TGTGCCAGCAGCCAAAGCTTTCAGGGAGGAGAAAAACTGTTTTTT.

The rearrangement uses TRBV6-1 and TRBJ1-5, with D maybe TRBD1 (5 bases). Trimming shortened V by 6 bases and J by 1 base, and 13 bases separated the two germline ends. From germline, CDR1 is MNHNS and CDR2 SASEGT. The CDR3 contains 15 residues. The CDR3 sequence is CASRGGDGSNQPQHF. CDR3 coding DNA: TGTGCCAGCAGAGGCGGGGACGGGAGCAATCAGCCCCAGCATTTT.

This clonotype occurred many times. The chain joins TRBV7-2 to TRBJ2-7; D is unclear. Trimming pared 2 bases from V and 4 bases from J, leaving 18 bases between. Germline V gene lookup returns CDR1 SGHTA and CDR2 FQGNSA. The CDR3 is 16 residues long. The CDR3 protein is CASSLPSGRLLYEQYF. The CDR3 DNA follows: TGTGCCAGCAGCTTACCCAGTGGCAGACTTTTATACGAGCAGTACTTC.

This clonotype was seen repeatedly, ten times or more. The V gene is TRBV24-1, the J gene TRBJ1-5; D might be TRBD1 (5 bases). V lost 5 bases and J 0 bases, leaving 10 bases between the germline ends. The CDR3 is 15 residues long. The germline gives CDR1 KGHDR, CDR2 SFDVKD. The CDR3 reads CATSAGHYSNQPQHF. The CDR3 DNA reads TGTGCCACCAGTGCCGGACACTATAGCAATCAGCCCCAGCATTTT.

This clonotype was observed many times. This chain uses TRBV6-1 with TRBJ1-2; the D is unclear. The CDR3 is 13 amino acids. Trimming shortened V by 6 bases and J by 6 bases, and 14 bases separated the two germline ends. Looked up from germline, CDR1 is MNHNS and CDR2 is SASEGT. This CDR3 reads CASSPAGYDGYTF. CDR3 nucleotide sequence: TGTGCCAGCAGCCCAGCAGGTTACGATGGCTACACCTTC.